This TCR beta chain was found in a study of cytomegalovirus exposure and HLA in healthy donors. Study background: Some 77 million unique TCRs from HLA-typed donors were held in an early release of data.

Study-level findings and limits: The majority of TCR sequences were rare, yet some public TCRs appeared in many donors. A previous analysis found most TCR beta V segments productive roughly 87% or roughly 30% of the time. The study flagged fewer than 200 TCR beta chains as cytomegalovirus-associated.

As regards this clone: What it binds is unknown.

The germline CDR1 and CDR2 sequences are MNHNS and SASEGT. The CDR3 loop spans 16 amino acids. V was clipped by 4 bases and J by 2 bases; unmatched bases: 4. The PCR was carried out with 60 Vbeta primers and 13 Jbeta primers. Clones were sequenced by immunoSEQ multiplex PCR, and TCRdb holds only the in-frame ones, with some missing. This table holds over 140,000 clones, 70% to 85% found once. The sample taken for sequencing was PBMCs. V is TRBV6-1 and J is TRBJ2-2; TRBD1 agrees at 10 bases. This receptor was taken from a man between 25 and 39 years old in good health and CMV-seropositive. The CDR3 bases are TGTGCCAGCAGTGCGGGGACAGGGGCTAACACCGGGGAGCTGTTTTTT. This gives the protein CASSAGTGANTGELFF.